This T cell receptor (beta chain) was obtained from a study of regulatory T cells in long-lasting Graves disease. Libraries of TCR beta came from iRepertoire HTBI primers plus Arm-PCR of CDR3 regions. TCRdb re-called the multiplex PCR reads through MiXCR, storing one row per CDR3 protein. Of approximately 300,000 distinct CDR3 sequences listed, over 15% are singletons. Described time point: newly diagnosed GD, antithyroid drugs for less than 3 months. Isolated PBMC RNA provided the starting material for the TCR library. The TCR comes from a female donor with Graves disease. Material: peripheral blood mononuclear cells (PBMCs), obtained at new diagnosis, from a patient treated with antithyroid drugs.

The CDR3 protein is CASSPWDRSNYGYTF. CDR3 bases: TGCGCCAGCAGCCCATGGGACAGGTCTAACTATGGCTACACCTTC. V usage is TRBV5-1 and J usage is TRBJ1-2, with 8 positions matching TRBD1. After removal of 4 bases from V and 0 bases from J, the junction contained 5 bases not matched to a gene. The CDR3 loop spans 15 amino acids. Per germline, CDR1 SGHRS and CDR2 YFSETQ.